One and the same sample provided the 30 T cell receptor beta chains below, sequenced in a study of shared clonotypes between healthy human individuals. Sequenced by immunoSEQ multiplex PCR; TCRdb stores in-frame clones only, minus some. The sample holds 1.5 million to 1.9 million clones; around 98% are singletons and the top ten take roughly 0.45%. Sample: naive CD4+ T cells sorted from blood. Subset indicated: CD45RA+ positively selected. These receptors were taken from a man younger than 40 in good health.

The CDR3 protein is CASSLLGRQWGPITDTQYF. The CDR3 DNA reads TGTGCCAGCAGCTTACTAGGTCGGCAATGGGGACCCATCACAGATACGCAGTATTTT. The chain is built from TRBV7-9 and TRBJ2-3; D tentatively reads TRBD1 or TRBD2 (5 bases each). With 2 bases removed from V and 2 bases from J, the gap between germline ends came to 23 bases. The CDR3 length is 19 residues. CDR1 and CDR2 from the germline V gene are SEHNR and FQNEAQ (reference sequence).

The J gene is TRBJ1-1, the V gene TRBV7-2, with unresolved D. The germline gives CDR1 SGHTA, CDR2 FQGNSA. This CDR3 contains 13 residues. V gave up 5 bases and J gave up 0 bases, with 7 bases separating them. Written as DNA, the CDR3 is TGTGCCAGCAGCCCATACATGAACACTGAAGCTTTCTTT. Its protein product is CASSPYMNTEAFF.

The rearrangement joins TRBV7-8 to TRBJ2-7; TRBD1 matches 9 bases. Per the germline V gene, CDR1 is SGHVS and CDR2 is FQNEAQ. The CDR3 contains 15 residues. V gave up 1 base and J gave up 4 bases; unmatched junction bases: 5. CDR3 DNA: TGTGCCAGCAGCTTAGACAGGGGGCGCGTGTACGAGCAGTACTTC. Its translation: CASSLDRGRVYEQYF. Using reference TRBV7-8 and TRBJ2-7 for the parts outside the CDR3, the full variable domain is GAGVSQSPRYKVAKRGQDVALRCDPISGHVSLFWYQQALGQGPEFLTYFQNEAQLDKSGLPSDRFFAERPEGSVSTLKIQRTQQEDSAVYLCASSLDRGRVYEQYFGPGTRLTVT.

This chain joins TRBV5-1 and TRBJ2-7; TRBD2 matches at 13 bases. Germline V gene data show CDR1 as SGHRS and CDR2 as YFSETQ. Trimming cost V 1 base and J 5 bases; bases outside gene matches: 9. The CDR3 covers 17 residues. The CDR3 coding sequence is TGCGCCAGCAGCTTGAACCCCATCGGACTAGCGGGAGACGAGCAGTACTTC. Translation gives CASSLNPIGLAGDEQYF.

This clone was seen only once. The J gene is TRBJ2-1, the V gene TRBV11-2; D possibly corresponds to TRBD1 (6 bases). CDR1 and CDR2 from the germline V gene are SGHAT and FQNNGV. This CDR3 is built from 16 residues. Trimming stripped 2 bases from V and 5 bases from J, with 16 bases between. As DNA, the CDR3 is TGTGCCAGCAGCTTAAATGGTTTGGGGGCAGACAATGAGCAGTTCTTC. Translating it yields CASSLNGLGADNEQFF. Variable domain in full (rest from reference TRBV11-2 and TRBJ2-1): EAGVAQSPRYKIIEKRQSVAFWCNPISGHATLYWYQQILGQGPKLLIQFQNNGVVDDSQLPKDRFSAERLKGVDSTLKIQPAKLEDSAVYLCASSLNGLGADNEQFFGPGTRLTVL.

The CDR3 region has the DNA TGTGCCAGCAGCGTACCGACTAGTCTTTTGCCCGGGGAGCTGTTTTTT. It encodes CASSVPTSLLPGELFF. The genes are TRBV7-2 and TRBJ2-2; perhaps TRBD2 as D (6 bases). V lost 5 bases and J lost 6, with 19 bases in between. The CDR3 consists of 16 residues. CDR1 SGHTA and CDR2 FQGNSA come from the germline V gene. Drawing the rest from reference TRBV7-2 and TRBJ2-2, the complete variable domain is GAGVSQSPSNKVTEKGKDVELRCDPISGHTALYWYRQSLGQGLEFLIYFQGNSAPDKSGLPSDRFSAERTGGSVSTLTIQRTQQEDSAVYLCASSVPTSLLPGELFFGEGSRLTVL.

The V gene is TRBV7-2, the J gene TRBJ2-7; 8 bases fit TRBD1. This CDR3 region has 15 residues. V lost 5 bases and J lost 5; bases outside the gene matches: 11. Germline CDR1 reads SGHTA; CDR2 reads FQGNSA. CDR3 region: CASSTHRGAAHEQYF. The CDR3 DNA is TGTGCCAGCAGCACACACAGGGGGGCGGCCCACGAGCAGTACTTC.

V gene TRBV9 combines with J gene TRBJ1-2; a weak D match, TRBD1 (5 bases). V lost 1 base and J lost 7, with 14 bases in between. Germline CDR1 reads SGDLS; CDR2 reads YYNGEE. The CDR3 consists of 14 residues. In DNA form, the CDR3 reads TGTGCCAGCAGCGTACGCCCAGGGCTCAGTGGCTACACCTTC. Its protein product is CASSVRPGLSGYTF.

CDR3 protein: CASRWGQSEQYF. DNA of the CDR3: TGTGCCAGCAGGTGGGGACAGAGCGAGCAGTACTTC. The chain joins TRBV2 to TRBJ2-7; TRBD1 matches 7 bases. Germline values: CDR1 SNHLY, CDR2 FYNNEI. The CDR3 sequence is 12 residues long. With 6 bases clipped from V and 6 bases from J, the junction kept 5 bases outside the gene matches.

The V call is TRBV19, the J call TRBJ2-2, with 9 bases lining up with TRBD1. The length of the CDR3 is 18 residues. Germline CDR1 LNHDA, CDR2 SQIVND (reference sequence). The ends lost 4 bases at V and 2 bases at J; junction bases unmatched: 11. The chain's CDR3 is CASSTGQGVFSNTGELFF. In DNA form, the CDR3 reads TGTGCCAGTAGTACGGGACAGGGAGTCTTCTCTAACACCGGGGAGCTGTTTTTT.

This sequence joins TRBV9 and TRBJ1-5; possibly TRBD1 for D (5 bases). The CDR3 spans 16 residues. V was cut by 0 bases and J by 5 bases, with 15 bases left in between. Germline V gene lookup returns CDR1 SGDLS and CDR2 YYNGEE. CDR3 region: CASSVGDSVGDQPQHF. The CDR3 nucleotides are TGTGCCAGCAGCGTAGGAGACTCCGTGGGGGATCAGCCCCAGCATTTT. Using reference TRBV9 and TRBJ1-5 for the parts outside the CDR3, the full variable domain is DSGVTQTPKHLITATGQRVTLRCSPRSGDLSVYWYQQSLDQGLQFLIQYYNGEERAKGNILERFSAQQFPDLHSELNLSSLELGDSALYFCASSVGDSVGDQPQHFGDGTRLSIL.

This chain uses TRBV5-1 with TRBJ2-3; D gene unclear. V was trimmed by 4 bases and J by 13 bases, leaving 16 bases between them. The CDR3 covers 12 residues. Germline V gene data show CDR1 as SGHRS and CDR2 as YFSETQ. Here the CDR3 DNA reads TGCGCCAGCAGCAAAGGGCGTTCCCCAGAGTATTTT. As protein: CASSKGRSPEYF.

The genes are TRBV11-2 and TRBJ2-2, with 9 bases aligning to TRBD2. This CDR3 has 17 amino acids. J gave up 2 bases and V 1 base, and 5 bases lay outside the gene matches. Germline loops: CDR1 SGHAT, CDR2 FQNNGV. The CDR3 bases are TGTGCCAGCAGCTTAGGACTAGCGGCAATCAACACCGGGGAGCTGTTTTTT. Protein product: CASSLGLAAINTGELFF.

The chain couples TRBV27 to TRBJ2-1; D is undetermined. V was shortened by 3 bases and J by 10 bases, with 16 bases between the two germline ends. Germline values: CDR1 MNHEY, CDR2 SMNVEV (reference sequence). CDR3 length: 14 amino acids. The CDR3, as DNA: TGTGCCAGCAGTTTTGAGTCGTTCCCTGACGAGCAGTTCTTC. Its protein product is CASSFESFPDEQFF.

As to this clone: The junction does not match germline at one end; this may be a read error. The V gene is TRBV18, the J gene TRBJ1-1; 8 nucleotides match TRBD1. Germline CDR1 is KGHSH and CDR2 is LQKENI. The CDR3 runs to 15 residues. CDR3 bases: TGTGCCAGCTCTCCACCAGGGGGCGTTTGGACTGAAGCTTTCTTT. This encodes CASSPPGGVWTEAFF.

CDR3 DNA: TGTGCCAGCAGCGATCGGGGACTAGCGGGAGAGATTGTCGATGAGCAGTTCTTC. It is translated as CASSDRGLAGEIVDEQFF. The V call is TRBV9, the J call TRBJ2-1; 14 nucleotides agree with TRBD2. The trim removed 3 bases at V and 8 bases at J, leaving 13 bases unmatched. In germline, CDR1 is SGDLS, CDR2 YYNGEE. The CDR3 is 18 amino acids.

The chain recombines TRBV5-1 with TRBJ2-5, with 9 positions matching TRBD2. The CDR3 is 17 amino acids. Germline-derived CDR1 and CDR2 are SGHRS and YFSETQ. The trim removed 2 bases at V and 3 bases at J, leaving 11 bases unmatched. CDR3 in DNA: TGCGCCAGCAGCTTTCTGGGGCTAGCGGGATCGGAAGAGACCCAGTACTTC. Protein product: CASSFLGLAGSEETQYF. Full variable domain (remainder filled in from reference TRBV5-1 and TRBJ2-5): KAGVTQTPRYLIKTRGQQVTLSCSPISGHRSVSWYQQTPGQGLQFLFEYFSETQRNKGNFPGRFSGRQFSNSRSEMNVSTLELGDSALYLCASSFLGLAGSEETQYFGPGTRLLVL.

The chain has TRBV7-2 and TRBJ2-1; D ambiguous. This CDR3 has 11 residues. Germline V gene data show CDR1 as SGHTA and CDR2 as FQGNSA. Trimming stripped 5 bases from V and 9 bases from J, with 8 bases between. The CDR3: CASSTFSEQFF. The CDR3, as DNA: TGTGCCAGCAGCACATTCAGTGAGCAGTTCTTC.

The V gene is TRBV11-2, the J gene TRBJ2-1; no clear D gene. Germline V gene data show CDR1 as SGHAT and CDR2 as FQNNGV. V shed 0 bases and J shed 3 bases, with 18 bases lying between them. The CDR3 runs to 18 residues. This CDR3 reads CASSLDSYRLGSYNEQFF. The CDR3 DNA reads as TGTGCCAGCAGCTTAGACTCCTACCGGCTGGGCAGCTACAATGAGCAGTTCTTC.

The chain joins TRBV6-1 to TRBJ2-5; 7 positions agree with TRBD1. Germline V gene sequence: CDR1 MNHNS, CDR2 SASEGT. CDR3 size: 16 residues. J was trimmed by 1 base and V by 4 bases; bases with no gene match: 9. The CDR3 loop is CASSGPDRRIQETQYF. Written as DNA, the CDR3 is TGTGCCAGCAGTGGACCGGACAGGAGGATCCAAGAGACCCAGTACTTC.

The rearrangement uses TRBV7-3 and TRBJ2-5; 8 bases are shared with TRBD1. The CDR3 loop spans 15 amino acids. Germline V CDR1 and CDR2: SGHTA, FQGTGA. Germline trimming cut 5 bases from V and 5 bases from J; bases unmatched to any gene: 10. Here the CDR3 DNA reads TGTGCCAGCAGCCCAAGGGGACAGGACATGGAGACCCAGTACTTC. Its translation: CASSPRGQDMETQYF.

Concerning this clone itself: This CDR3 is also generated by other DNA sequences in the sample. The V and J genes are TRBV6-1 and TRBJ2-7; D gene ambiguous. The CDR3 is 13 amino acids. CDR1 and CDR2 from the germline V gene are MNHNS and SASEGT. V was cut by 3 bases and J by 1 base, with 7 bases left in between. This CDR3 is CASSEIWSYEQYF. The CDR3, as DNA: TGTGCCAGCAGTGAGATCTGGTCCTACGAGCAGTACTTC.

The rearrangement uses TRBV28 and TRBJ1-5; D possibly corresponds to TRBD1 (6 bases). The germline V gene encodes CDR1 MDHEN and CDR2 SYDVKM. CDR3 length equals 15 residues. V shed 6 bases and J shed 2 bases, with 14 bases lying between them. The CDR3: CASSPQGIGNQPQHF. CDR3 sequence (DNA): TGTGCCAGCAGCCCACAGGGTATTGGCAATCAGCCCCAGCATTTT.

The V gene is TRBV18, the J gene TRBJ1-5; tentative D call: TRBD1 (5 bases). V dropped 5 bases and J dropped 4 bases, with 12 bases sitting between them. The germline V gene encodes CDR1 KGHSH and CDR2 LQKENI. The CDR3 spans 14 residues. CDR3 nucleotide sequence: TGTGCCAGCTCAACGACAGAGAAAAATCAGCCCCAGCATTTT. This encodes CASSTTEKNQPQHF.

The chain combines TRBV5-4 with TRBJ2-7; either TRBD1 or TRBD2 may supply D (5 bases each). CDR3 length: 16 amino acids. The germline V gene has CDR1 SGHNT and CDR2 YYREEE (reference sequence). The ends were cut back, 3 bases at V and 3 bases at J, with 19 bases in the middle. The CDR3 nucleotides are TGTGCCAGCAGCTCCAAGACGCAGGGAGTTGGCTACGAGCAGTACTTC. It codes for CASSSKTQGVGYEQYF.

The chain links TRBV5-1 to TRBJ2-1; 14 bases match TRBD2. This CDR3 is built from 18 residues. Germline V gene sequence: CDR1 SGHRS, CDR2 YFSETQ. With 0 bases clipped from V and 9 bases from J, the junction kept 11 bases outside the gene matches. For the CDR3, the DNA is TGCGCCAGCAGCTTGGGACAGGGACTAGCGGGAGCTAGCGGTGAGCAGTTCTTC. It codes for CASSLGQGLAGASGEQFF.

This chain connects TRBV28 to TRBJ2-3; D gene uncertain. V was pared by 5 bases and J by 3 bases, with 12 bases between. CDR3 length: 14 residues. The germline V gene encodes CDR1 MDHEN and CDR2 SYDVKM. The CDR3 DNA is TGTGCCAGCAGTCCCCCGGAGCCAACAGATACGCAGTATTTT. Its protein product is CASSPPEPTDTQYF.

About this clone: The same CDR3 also results from other DNA sequences found in this sample. This chain links TRBV30 with TRBJ1-3; D gene unclear. Trimming took 0 bases from V and 0 from J, leaving 9 bases between them. The germline CDR1 and CDR2 sequences are GTSNPN and SVGIG (reference sequence). CDR3 length: 15 amino acids. The CDR3 bases are TGTGCCTGGAGTGTACGACGGCTCTCTGGAAACACCATATATTTT. Its protein is CAWSVRRLSGNTIYF.

This chain connects TRBV29-1 to TRBJ2-2; 8 nucleotides agree with TRBD1. J lost 7 bases, V lost 6 bases, and 10 bases had no gene match. This CDR3 spans 14 amino acids. Per the germline V gene, CDR1 is SQVTM and CDR2 is ANQGSEA. The CDR3 protein is CSVGQAGAFGELFF. The CDR3, as DNA: TGCAGCGTGGGACAGGCCGGGGCGTTCGGGGAGCTGTTTTTT.

V usage is TRBV11-2 and J usage is TRBJ1-2, with 10 bases lining up with TRBD1. V lost 5 bases to trimming and J lost 7 bases; unmatched junction nucleotides: 10. The CDR3 has 15 amino acids. Germline CDR1 reads SGHAT; CDR2 reads FQNNGV. CDR3 sequence: CASSQTGTGVSGYTF. The CDR3 region has the DNA TGTGCCAGCAGCCAGACCGGGACAGGGGTCTCTGGCTACACCTTC.